This T cell receptor (beta chain) appears in the sequencing data of a study of blood T cell repertoires in COVID-19. For the study at large: T cells, B-cell-depleted T cells, or PBMCs supplied cDNA or gDNA.

A Seattle source enrolled patients during active infection and followed them longitudinally. The trim removed 2 bases at V and 0 bases at J, leaving 11 bases unmatched. Germline V gene sequence: CDR1 SGHKS, CDR2 YYEKEE (reference sequence). This CDR3 has 20 amino acids. Profiling relied on immunoSEQ multiplex PCR, and the TCRdb table lists in-frame clones only, not all of them. Here the sample spans about 250,000 clones, about 82% being singletons. This chain joins TRBV5-5 and TRBJ2-2, with 12 bases aligning to TRBD1. The clonotype comes from an elderly woman with COVID-19, enrolled during active disease. Sequencing was performed on peripheral blood. The CDR3 DNA sequence: TGTGCCAGCAGCTTACGATTGACCGGGACAGGGGGCTCGAACACCGGGGAGCTGTTTTTT. Residues: CASSLRLTGTGGSNTGELFF.